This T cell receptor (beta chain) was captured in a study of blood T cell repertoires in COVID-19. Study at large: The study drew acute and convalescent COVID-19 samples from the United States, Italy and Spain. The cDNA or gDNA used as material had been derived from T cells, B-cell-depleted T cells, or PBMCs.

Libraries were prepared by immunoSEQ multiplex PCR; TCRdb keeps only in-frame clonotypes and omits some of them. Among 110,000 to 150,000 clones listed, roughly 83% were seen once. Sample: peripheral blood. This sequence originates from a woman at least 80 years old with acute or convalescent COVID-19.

The CDR3 spells CASSANPTKNIQYF. DNA for the CDR3: TGTGCCAGCTCTGCTAACCCAACCAAAAACATTCAGTACTTC. The V and J genes are TRBV2 and TRBJ2-4; D is unclear. Per the germline V gene, CDR1 is SNHLY and CDR2 is FYNNEI. The CDR3 spans 14 residues. V was trimmed by 8 bases and J by 2 bases, leaving 13 bases between them.